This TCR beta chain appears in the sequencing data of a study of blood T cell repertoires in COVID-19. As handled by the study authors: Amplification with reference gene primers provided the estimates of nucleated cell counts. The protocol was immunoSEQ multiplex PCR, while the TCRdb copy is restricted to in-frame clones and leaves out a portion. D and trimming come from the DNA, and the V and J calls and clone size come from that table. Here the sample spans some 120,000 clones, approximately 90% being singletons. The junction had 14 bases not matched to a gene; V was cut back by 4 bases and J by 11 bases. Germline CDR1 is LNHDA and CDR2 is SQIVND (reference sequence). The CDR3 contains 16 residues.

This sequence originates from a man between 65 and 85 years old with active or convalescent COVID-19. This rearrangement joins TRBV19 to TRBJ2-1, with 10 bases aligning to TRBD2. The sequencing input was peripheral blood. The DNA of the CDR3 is TGTGCCAGTAGTAGCCCCTTAGGAGCGGGAGGGCATCAGCAGTTCTTC. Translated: CASSSPLGAGGHQQFF.